The rows below give T cell receptor beta chains drawn from one sample of a study of Tregs in tolerant kidney transplant recipients. Some clones are missing from TCRdb's copy, which holds only in-frame ones; the method was immunoSEQ multiplex PCR. The sample has about 77,000 clones, roughly 98% seen once; the top ten hold about 0.61%. The sample consisted of CD4+ T cells from blood, taken before the transplant. Receptor source: a human donor who received a combined kidney and bone marrow transplant. The CDR3 runs from the conserved cysteine through the conserved F or W. A D gene is named only where the DNA matches it firmly. Rows may omit the clone size; those that give it use once, few, many or a size class.

clone size	V gene	J gene	D gene	CDR3 DNA	CDR3 protein
NA	TRBV5-1	TRBJ2-2	TRBD2	TGCGCCAGCAGGAGATCTAGCGGGAGGGAAACCGGGGAGCTGTTTTTT	CASRRSSGRETGELFF
NA	TRBV30	TRBJ2-7	NA	TGTGCCTGGAGTGTATTAGGGCAGGGGCCCTACGAGCAGTACTTC	CAWSVLGQGPYEQYF
NA	TRBV27	TRBJ2-3	NA	TGTGCCAGCAAGGACGCGGGAAGGGATACGCAGTATTTT	CASKDAGRDTQYF
NA	TRBV11-2	TRBJ2-5	TRBD2	TGTGCCAGCAGCACCCAGCTAGCGGGAGTACCCTTGGGGGAGACCCAGTACTTC	CASSTQLAGVPLGETQYF
NA	TRBV19	TRBJ2-7	NA	TGTGCCAGTAGTATATACGGCGGGAATGTCCTCTACGAGCAGTACTTC	CASSIYGGNVLYEQYF
NA	TRBV29-1	TRBJ2-5	TRBD2	TGCAGCGTAGACATACTAGCGGGAGGTGGAGAGACCCAGTACTTC	CSVDILAGGGETQYF
NA	TRBV7-2	TRBJ2-1	TRBD2	TGTGCCAGCAGCTTCCGACCTCCTAGCGGGAGCTACAATGAGCAGTTCTTC	CASSFRPPSGSYNEQFF
NA	TRBV6-5	TRBJ2-7	TRBD2	TGTGCCAGCCTACGGGGGGGCGAGCAGTACTTC	CASLRGGEQYF
NA	TRBV28	TRBJ1-4	NA	TGTGCCAGCAGTTTGCCGGGTGCAACTAATGAAAAACTGTTTTTT	CASSLPGATNEKLFF
NA	TRBV7-2	TRBJ1-5	NA	TGTGCCAGCAGCTTAAGGGGGACATACCAGCCCCAGCATTTT	CASSLRGTYQPQHF
NA	TRBV19	TRBJ2-2	NA	TGTGCCAGTAGTGCAGGGCCGGGCACCGGGGAGCTGTTTTTT	CASSAGPGTGELFF
NA	TRBV6-1	TRBJ2-3	NA	TGTGCCAGCAGTCCACACAGGGGCACAGATACGCAGTATTTT	CASSPHRGTDTQYF
NA	TRBV29-1	TRBJ2-1	TRBD1	TGCAGCGGGGACAGGTGGGACTCCTACAATGAGCAGTTCTTC	CSGDRWDSYNEQFF
NA	TRBV5-4	TRBJ2-5	TRBD2	TGTGCCAGCAGCTTGAGGCTAGCGGGGCAAGAGACCCAGTACTTC	CASSLRLAGQETQYF
NA	TRBV15	TRBJ1-2	NA	TGTGCCACCAGCAGAGATCGATCCCAAAGGGCGGGTGGCTACACCTTC	CATSRDRSQRAGGYTF
once	TRBV10-3	TRBJ1-1	TRBD1	TGTGCCATCAGTGAGTATAGGGGACAGATGAACACTGAAGCTTTCTTT	CAISEYRGQMNTEAFF
NA	TRBV7-2	TRBJ2-7	NA	TGTGCCAGCAGCATCCAGGTTGCGCGCTACGAGCAGTACTTC	CASSIQVARYEQYF
NA	TRBV30	TRBJ2-7	NA	TGTGCCTGGAGTGCAACATCGATCTACGAGCAGTACTTC	CAWSATSIYEQYF
NA	TRBV7-3	TRBJ2-3	NA	TGTGCCAGCAGCTCTCCGGGGGATACGCAGTATTTT	CASSSPGDTQYF
NA	TRBV29-1	TRBJ2-7	TRBD2	TGCAGCGTTGAGGGGGGTCTAGCGGGAGGGTACGAGCAGTACTTC	CSVEGGLAGGYEQYF
NA	TRBV19	TRBJ2-7	NA	TGTGCCAGTAGTCTCAGGGGAGAGAACGAGCAGTACTTC	CASSLRGENEQYF
NA	TRBV27	TRBJ2-7	NA	TGTGCCAGCAGTTTAGTAGAGTCCTACGAGCAGTACTTC	CASSLVESYEQYF
NA	TRBV6-5	TRBJ1-2	TRBD1	TGTGCCAGCAGCATGGGACAGGGTAATGGCTACACCTTC	CASSMGQGNGYTF
NA	TRBV28	TRBJ2-7	NA	TGTGCCAGCAGTACAACCAGGGATACCTACGAGCAGTACTTC	CASSTTRDTYEQYF
NA	TRBV9	TRBJ2-7	NA	TGTGCCAGCAGCGTTTACCCAACGGCCTACGAGCAGTACTTC	CASSVYPTAYEQYF
once	TRBV6-5	TRBJ1-2	NA	TGTGCCAGCAGTTACGCAGGGTTCGGCTCTAACTATGGCTACACCTTC	CASSYAGFGSNYGYTF
NA	TRBV6-5	TRBJ1-1	TRBD1	TGTGCCAGCAGTGACGCAAGGACAGGTTTGGCTTTCTTT	CASSDARTGLAFF
NA	TRBV7-2	TRBJ1-3	NA	TGTGCCAGCGCGTCCGGTTCGGGAAACACCATATATTTT	CASASGSGNTIYF
NA	TRBV11-2	TRBJ1-1	TRBD1	TGTGCCAGCAGCCCACGCCAACAGGGGTTTAACACTGAAGCTTTCTTT	CASSPRQQGFNTEAFF
NA	TRBV7-3	TRBJ1-2	NA	TGTGCCAGCAGCTTAGGTCGGGGTACTAACTATGGCTACACCTTC	CASSLGRGTNYGYTF
once	TRBV18	TRBJ2-5	TRBD1	TGTGCCAGCTCACCACGGACAGGGATGGGGGAGACCCAGTACTTC	CASSPRTGMGETQYF
NA	TRBV19	TRBJ1-1	TRBD1	TGTGCCAGTAGTATTTTAGGACAGGGCGAAGCTTTCTTT	CASSILGQGEAFF
NA	TRBV27	TRBJ1-3	NA	TGTGCCAGCAGTAGGGAGGGAAAAAGCTCTGGAAACACCATATATTTT	CASSREGKSSGNTIYF
NA	TRBV28	TRBJ2-7	NA	TGTGCCAGCGGCTATCCCCCTGGTCAGGGGAAAGGGCCGAAGGAGCAGTACTTC	CASGYPPGQGKGPKEQYF
NA	TRBV7-6	TRBJ2-6	NA	TGTGCCAGCAACCCAGGGTCCGGGGCCAACGTCCTGACTTTC	CASNPGSGANVLTF
NA	TRBV18	TRBJ2-7	NA	TGTGCCAGCTCACTGGGAGCGGTCTACGAGCAGTACTTC	CASSLGAVYEQYF
NA	TRBV29-1	TRBJ2-3	TRBD1	TGCAGCGTTGAGACAGGGGGCAGCGATACGCAGTATTTT	CSVETGGSDTQYF
NA	TRBV2	TRBJ1-2	NA	TGTGCCAGCTCTCTACAGGGCTACTATGGCTACACCTTC	CASSLQGYYGYTF